This entry features one TCR beta chain sequence. Antigen unknown. The sample comes from a study of Ad26.COV2.S vaccination and SARS-CoV-2 variants. Whole-study findings and limits: The analyses of TCR breadth and depth may have understated the size of total T cell responses.

Documented treatment: around 19 received Ad26.COV2.S at low or high dose, single or two shots; several received placebo; per-sample allocation not given. Each sample was drawn 63 days after the first injection (of vaccine or placebo). There are 18 residues in the CDR3. V was clipped by 0 bases and J by 8 bases; unmatched bases: 13. Germline V gene lookup returns CDR1 SEHNR and CDR2 FQNEAQ (reference sequence). Profiled with immunoSEQ multiplex PCR; TCRdb holds only in-frame clones, not every one. The data contain some 370,000 clones, approximately 83% of them singletons. The sequences come from peripheral blood, collected in a trial of Ad26.COV2.S vaccine versus placebo. The chain recombines TRBV7-9 with TRBJ1-2; 12 nucleotides line up with TRBD1. The TCR comes from a person between 18 and 60 years old who received the Ad26.COV2.S COVID-19 vaccine or a placebo. In nucleotides, the CDR3 is TGTGCCAGCAGCTTAGCGGGGTGGCGGGACAGGGGGCGCGGAGGCTACACCTTC. Protein sequence: CASSLAGWRDRGRGGYTF.